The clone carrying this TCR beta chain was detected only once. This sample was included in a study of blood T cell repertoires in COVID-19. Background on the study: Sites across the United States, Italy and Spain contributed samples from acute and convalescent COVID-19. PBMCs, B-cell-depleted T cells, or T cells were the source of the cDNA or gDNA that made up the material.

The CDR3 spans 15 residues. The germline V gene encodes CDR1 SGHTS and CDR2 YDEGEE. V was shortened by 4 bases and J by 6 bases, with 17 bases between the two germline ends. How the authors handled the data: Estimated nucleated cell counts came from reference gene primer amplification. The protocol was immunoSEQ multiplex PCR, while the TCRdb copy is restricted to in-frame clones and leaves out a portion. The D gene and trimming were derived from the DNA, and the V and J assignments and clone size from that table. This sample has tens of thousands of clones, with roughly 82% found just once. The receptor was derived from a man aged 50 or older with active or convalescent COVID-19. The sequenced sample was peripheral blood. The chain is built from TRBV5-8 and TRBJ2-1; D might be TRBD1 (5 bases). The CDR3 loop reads CASSIQESRSNEQFF. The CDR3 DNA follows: TGTGCCAGCAGCATACAGGAGTCTCGTTCCAATGAGCAGTTCTTC.